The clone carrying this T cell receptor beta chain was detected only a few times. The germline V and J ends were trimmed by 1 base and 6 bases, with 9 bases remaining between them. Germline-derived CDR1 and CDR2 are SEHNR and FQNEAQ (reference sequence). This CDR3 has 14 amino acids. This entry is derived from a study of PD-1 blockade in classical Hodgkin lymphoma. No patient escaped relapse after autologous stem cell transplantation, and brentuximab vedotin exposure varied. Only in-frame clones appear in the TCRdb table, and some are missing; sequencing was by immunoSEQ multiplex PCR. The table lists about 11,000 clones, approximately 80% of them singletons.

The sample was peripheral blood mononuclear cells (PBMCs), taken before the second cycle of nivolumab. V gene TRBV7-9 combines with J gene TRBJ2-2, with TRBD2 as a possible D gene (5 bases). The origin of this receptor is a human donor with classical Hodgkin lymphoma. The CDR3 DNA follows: TGTGCCAGCAGCTTAGGGACTCCATCCGGGGAGCTGTTTTTT. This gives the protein CASSLGTPSGELFF.